Here is one TCR beta chain with its context. This record comes from a study of blood T cell repertoires in COVID-19. Sequenced by immunoSEQ multiplex PCR; TCRdb stores in-frame clones only, minus some. The data show about 190,000 clones, less than 90% seen once. Specimen: peripheral blood. This TCR came from a man between 25 and 39 years old with acute or convalescent COVID-19.

The CDR3 region is CSTRLPAAQYF. The CDR3 DNA sequence: TGCAGCACCAGACTGCCTGCGGCCCAGTACTTC. V gene TRBV29-1 combines with J gene TRBJ2-5; no clear D. The length of the CDR3 is 11 residues. V was clipped by 8 bases and J by 9 bases, with 16 bases between them. Germline values: CDR1 SQVTM, CDR2 ANQGSEA.